These 8 T cell receptor beta chains were sequenced from one sample in a study of brain T cells in children with intractable seizures. Surgery cases with the highest brain T cell transcript signatures were chosen for sequencing. Method: immunoSEQ multiplex PCR; TCRdb's copy keeps in-frame clones and lacks some. The sample holds about 7,800 clones, roughly 73% seen once. Specimen: resected brain tissue, collected at surgery. The source of these receptors is a boy in the first two years of life with tuberous sclerosis and intractable seizures.

The rearrangement joins TRBV18 to TRBJ2-1; possible D gene TRBD1, 5 bases. V lost 2 bases to trimming and J lost 13 bases, with 9 bases between them. Germline CDR1 is KGHSH and CDR2 is LQKENI. The CDR3 is made up of 11 amino acids. This chain's CDR3 is CASSPAQGQFF. CDR3 DNA sequence: TGTGCCAGCTCACCAGCCCAGGGTCAGTTCTTC.

This clone was counted once. The chain combines TRBV24-1 with TRBJ2-3; 7 nucleotides match TRBD1. This CDR3 is 14 amino acids long. V trimming: 9 bases; J trimming: 5 bases; junction bases outside the gene matches: 10. In germline, CDR1 is KGHDR, CDR2 SFDVKD. The CDR3 DNA sequence: TGTGCCACCGCCCAGGGACAGAAAATAGATACGCAGTATTTT. Translating gives CATAQGQKIDTQYF.

The rearrangement joins TRBV19 to TRBJ1-1, with D perhaps TRBD1 (5 bases). This CDR3 spans 14 amino acids. The V gene's germline CDR1 is LNHDA and CDR2 SQIVND (reference sequence). V lost 1 base to trimming and J lost 7 bases, with 13 bases between them. CDR3 region: CASSIAGGEGEAFF. In DNA form, the CDR3 reads TGTGCCAGTAGTATAGCGGGGGGAGAGGGTGAAGCTTTCTTT.

V is TRBV24-1 and J is TRBJ1-2; TRBD1 matches 10 bases. Germline CDR1 and CDR2: KGHDR and SFDVKD. The ends lost 5 bases at V and 6 bases at J; junction bases unmatched: 2. This CDR3 has 13 residues. The DNA for the CDR3 is TGTGCCACCAGTGCCGGGACAGGGGATGGCTACACCTTC. As protein: CATSAGTGDGYTF.

The chain has TRBV5-1 and TRBJ1-1; D is ambiguous. CDR3 length equals 12 residues. V was clipped by 4 bases and J by 6 bases, with 10 bases between them. Germline CDR1 and CDR2: SGHRS and YFSETQ. CDR3 DNA: TGCGCCAGCAGCCCGACGGGCCCTGAAGCTTTCTTT. This sequence encodes CASSPTGPEAFF. The whole variable domain, filled in from reference TRBV5-1 and TRBJ1-1, reads KAGVTQTPRYLIKTRGQQVTLSCSPISGHRSVSWYQQTPGQGLQFLFEYFSETQRNKGNFPGRFSGRQFSNSRSEMNVSTLELGDSALYLCASSPTGPEAFFGQGTRLTVV.

This clone occurred a few times. The chain has TRBV5-6 and TRBJ1-6, with D maybe TRBD1 (5 bases). The V and J ends lost 0 bases and 2 bases respectively, with 9 bases between them. Germline V gene lookup returns CDR1 SGHDT and CDR2 YYEEEE. This CDR3 comprises 16 residues. CDR3 in amino acids: CASSLGARAYNSPLHF. In DNA, the CDR3 is TGTGCCAGCAGCTTGGGAGCCAGGGCCTATAATTCACCCCTCCACTTT.

This sequence joins TRBV6-5 and TRBJ1-2; D not resolved. V dropped 2 bases and J dropped 2 bases, with 9 bases sitting between them. This CDR3 has 14 amino acids. Per germline, CDR1 MNHEY and CDR2 SVGAGI. CDR3 bases: TGTGCCAGCAGTTACGCCGACGGAAACTATGGCTACACCTTC. Translation gives CASSYADGNYGYTF.

The chain carries TRBV11-2 and TRBJ2-5, with no clear D. The CDR3 totals 13 residues. V was trimmed by 1 base and J by 4 bases, leaving 7 bases between them. Germline assignment: CDR1 SGHAT and CDR2 FQNNGV. The CDR3 here is CASSLVIRETQYF. The CDR3 DNA reads as TGTGCCAGCAGCTTAGTTATCCGAGAGACCCAGTACTTC.